This entry lists 9 T cell receptor beta chains sequenced from one sample in a study of T cell clonality in common variable immunodeficiency. Profiled with immunoSEQ multiplex PCR; TCRdb holds only in-frame clones, not every one. This sample has tens of thousands of clones, each found more than once. What was sequenced was peripheral blood mononuclear cells. These receptors came from a person aged 18 to 70 in good health.

This clone occurred many times. The CDR3: CASSHQGNSPLHF. The CDR3 DNA, read in part, is TGCGCCAGCAGCCATCAGGGGAATTCACCC. V usage is TRBV4-1 and J usage is TRBJ1-6; tentatively, D is TRBD1 (6 bases). The DNA ends 3 residues before the CDR3 does, and the rest of the CDR3 is filled in from the germline J gene. This CDR3 has 13 amino acids. Germline V gene sequence: CDR1 MGHRA, CDR2 YSYEKL. The germline V and J ends were trimmed by 3 bases and 7 bases, with 7 bases remaining between them.

This clone was seen ten or more times. The CDR3 end lies 3 residues beyond the end of the read and is filled in from the germline J gene. The chain recombines TRBV7-9 with TRBJ1-1; 8 bases are shared with TRBD1. The CDR3 consists of 15 residues. Germline CDR1 and CDR2: SEHNR and FQNEAQ (reference sequence). Losses at the gene ends were 6 bases for V and 5 bases for J; bases not matched to a gene: 11. Incomplete CDR3 DNA: TGTGCCAGCAGTAGTCGGACAGGGAGGGATACTGAA. This sequence encodes CASSSRTGRDTE. The complete CDR3 reads CASSSRTGRDTEAFF.

This clone came up many times. Read sequence stops 3 residues before the CDR3 end, and the germline J gene provides the missing end. The V gene is TRBV6-2 or TRBV6-3, the J gene TRBJ1-5; no firm D call. Trimming cost V 4 bases and J 2 bases, with 9 bases left between them. The germline V gene has CDR1 MNHEY and CDR2 SVGEGT. This CDR3 spans 14 amino acids. The sequenced part of the CDR3 DNA is TGTGCCAGCAGTTTGGGCTCTGGCAATCAGCCC. Its protein product is CASSLGSGNQP. The whole CDR3 reads CASSLGSGNQPQHF.

This clone has ten or more counts. Sequencing ends 3 residues short of the CDR3 end; the germline J gene provides the rest. The J gene is TRBJ1-2, the V gene TRBV28, with 7 bases fitting TRBD1. There are 15 residues in the CDR3. The V gene end was trimmed by 7 bases and the J gene end by 5 bases; junction bases not matched to a gene: 13. Germline-derived CDR1 and CDR2 are MDHEN and SYDVKM. The CDR3 region is CASTIGGTAGYGYTF. CDR3 DNA, as far as it was read: TGTGCCAGCACCATAGGGGGGACAGCAGGTTATGGC.

This clone was recorded at least ten times. The observed sequence ends 3 residues before the CDR3 terminus, with the missing tail filled in from the germline J gene. The rearrangement links TRBV20-1 to TRBJ1-1; no definite D call. The CDR3 extends over 15 amino acids. Germline CDR1 and CDR2: DFQATT and SNEGSKA (reference sequence). The ends were cut back, 0 bases at V and 3 bases at J, with 14 bases in the middle. CDR3 sequence reads: CSARDRALVDTEAFF. Partial CDR3 DNA: TGCAGTGCTAGAGATAGGGCCCTTGTAGACACTGAA.

This clone was seen repeatedly, ten times or more. The read falls 3 residues short of the CDR3 end, and the missing part is taken from the germline J gene. The chain combines TRBV19 with TRBJ2-2; possibly TRBD1 for D (6 bases). The length of the CDR3 is 17 residues. V lost 3 bases and J lost 4, with 18 bases in between. Germline V gives CDR1 LNHDA, CDR2 SQIVND (reference sequence). The covered CDR3 bases are TGTGCCAGTAGTATCCCAGGGGCGACCGAGAGCACCGGGGAG. Amino acids: CASSIPGATESTGE. The entire CDR3 protein is CASSIPGATESTGELFF.

This clone was counted many times. The read falls 3 residues short of the CDR3 end, and the missing part is taken from the germline J gene. This chain joins TRBV20-1 and TRBJ2-2, with a weak D call TRBD2 (5 bases). The CDR3 length is 12 residues. V was pared by 6 bases and J by 7 bases, with 12 bases between. Germline-derived CDR1 and CDR2 are DFQATT and SNEGSKA (reference sequence). The CDR3 protein is CSALGEGGELFF. The DNA read from the CDR3 is TGCAGTGCCCTCGGCGAGGGCGGGGAG.

This clone was picked up many times. Read data end 3 residues before the CDR3 end; the end is taken from the germline J gene. V gene TRBV6-2 or TRBV6-3 combines with J gene TRBJ1-1; D is possibly TRBD1 (6 bases). The V end was cut by 6 bases, the J end by 1 base, with 18 bases between. The CDR3 consists of 16 residues. Germline V lookup: CDR1 MNHEY, CDR2 SVGEGT. The sequenced part of the CDR3 DNA is TGTGCCAGCAGACTTATCCCGATACAGGGGAACACTGAA. As protein: CASRLIPIQGNTE. Given in full, the CDR3 is CASRLIPIQGNTEAFF.

This clone was observed many times. The junction does not match germline at one end; this may be a read error. The read stops 3 residues short of the end of the CDR3; the missing end is completed from the germline J gene. V usage is TRBV20-1 and J usage is TRBJ2-7; D perhaps matches TRBD2 (5 bases). The CDR3 runs 20 residues. The germline V gene has CDR1 DFQATT and CDR2 SNEGSKA (reference sequence). The DNA read from the CDR3 is TGCAGTGCAAGAGCCCTTAGAAGCGGAAAGAGCGGTACGAGCTCCTACGAG. Amino acid sequence: CSARALRSGKSGTSSYE. Given in full, the CDR3 is CSARALRSGKSGTSSYEQYF.